The 27 T cell receptor beta chains below all came from one sample that was sequenced in a study of blood T cells in healthy people across ages. The authors ran a second PCR of about 7 to 11 cycles using a sample-barcoded 5' primer and a J-beta primer mix. TCRdb re-called the 5' RACE reads through MiXCR, storing one row per CDR3 protein. This table has approximately 900,000 distinct CDR3 sequences, around 46% appearing once. Sequenced material: blood. Receptors originate from a man aged 25-45 years in good health.

In its sample, this clonotype was seen a few times. The rearrangement uses TRBV6-5 and TRBJ2-3; 13 bases line up with TRBD2. This CDR3 contains 15 residues. J lost 5 bases, V lost 6 bases, and 5 bases had no gene match. CDR1 MNHEY and CDR2 SVGAGI come from the germline V gene. The CDR3 protein is CASSPTSGGEDTQYF. DNA of the CDR3: TGTGCCAGCAGCCCAACTAGCGGGGGGGAAGATACGCAGTATTTT.

V gene TRBV27 combines with J gene TRBJ2-3; D is unresolved. From germline, CDR1 is MNHEY and CDR2 SMNVEV (reference sequence). This CDR3 has 18 amino acids. V was clipped by 5 bases and J by 0 bases, with 21 bases between them. The CDR3 is CASSVLSPLLDSTDTQYF. The CDR3 bases are TGTGCCAGCAGTGTCCTTTCCCCCCTCTTAGATAGCACAGATACGCAGTATTTT.

On this clonotype: One end of the junction varies from germline; a read error may be responsible. V is TRBV6-6 and J is TRBJ1-5, with a weak D call TRBD1 (5 bases). Per germline, CDR1 MNHNY and CDR2 SVGAGI (reference sequence). The CDR3 has 12 amino acids. The CDR3 here is CASSHSTGHQHF. CDR3 DNA sequence: TGTGCCAGCAGTCACTCGACGGGGCACCAGCATTTT.

The gene calls are TRBV6-6 and TRBJ2-7; the match to TRBD1 covers 7 bases. TRBJ2-5 explains the end of the DNA better; the J call may be wrong. CDR1 MNHNY and CDR2 SVGAGI come from the germline V gene (reference sequence). This CDR3 region has 13 residues. The CDR3 DNA sequence: TGTGCCAGCAGTACAGGGGATACGAAGACCCAGTACTTC. The encoded protein is CASSTGDTKTQYF.

The rearrangement uses TRBV29-1 and TRBJ2-7; D not resolved. This CDR3 has 13 amino acids. Deletions cut 4 bases from V and 1 base from J, with 11 bases between. Germline values: CDR1 SQVTM, CDR2 ANQGSEA. The CDR3: CSVAGKLSYEQYF. The CDR3 nucleotides read TGCAGCGTTGCCGGCAAGTTATCCTACGAGCAGTACTTC.

V usage is TRBV11-2 and J usage is TRBJ2-7; tentative D call: TRBD1 (6 bases). Germline V CDR1 and CDR2: SGHAT, FQNNGV. Trimming took 1 base from V and 4 from J, leaving 20 bases between them. The CDR3 length is 17 residues. The CDR3 loop reads CASSLVYGTTKEYEQYF. CDR3 DNA sequence: TGTGCCAGCAGCTTAGTGTACGGGACAACTAAAGAATACGAGCAGTACTTC.

This clonotype was recorded many times. The rearrangement joins TRBV18 to TRBJ1-6; D possibly corresponds to TRBD1 (5 bases). Germline values: CDR1 KGHSH, CDR2 LQKENI. The CDR3 has 15 amino acids. V was shortened by 5 bases and J by 6 bases, with 14 bases between the two germline ends. CDR3 in DNA: TGTGCCAGCTCAGCGGGACGGGCAATTAATTCACCCCTCCACTTT. Translating gives CASSAGRAINSPLHF.

This sequence joins TRBV18 and TRBJ1-1; possible D gene TRBD1, 5 bases. The CDR3 spans 12 residues. Germline values: CDR1 KGHSH, CDR2 LQKENI. The V gene lost 2 bases and the J gene lost 6 bases, with 7 bases spanning the gap. CDR3: CASSPRTPEAFF. CDR3 nucleotides: TGTGCCAGCTCACCAAGGACACCTGAAGCTTTCTTT.

This chain connects TRBV20-1 to TRBJ2-2; D gene unclear. CDR3 length: 15 residues. Germline V gives CDR1 DFQATT, CDR2 SNEGSKA (reference sequence). Between the trimmed V and J ends, which lost 2 bases and 3 bases, there was a span of 13 bases. For the CDR3, the DNA is TGCAGTGCTAGAATCCCCGAGCATGACACCGGGGAGCTGTTTTTT. Translating it yields CSARIPEHDTGELFF.

This clonotype was seen a handful of times. The chain couples TRBV27 to TRBJ1-1; D possibly corresponds to TRBD1 (6 bases). The CDR3 extends over 15 amino acids. V was pared by 2 bases and J by 0 bases, with 10 bases between. The germline CDR1 and CDR2 sequences are MNHEY and SMNVEV (reference sequence). CDR3: CASSLGQGLNTEAFF. The DNA for the CDR3 is TGTGCCAGCAGTTTAGGCCAGGGGCTGAACACTGAAGCTTTCTTT.

The rearrangement uses TRBV9 and TRBJ1-1; 9 positions match TRBD1. J lost 0 bases, V lost 0 bases, and 12 bases had no gene match. Germline CDR1 SGDLS, CDR2 YYNGEE. The CDR3 extends over 19 amino acids. In DNA, the CDR3 is TGTGCCAGCAGCGTAGACCCCGGGACAGGGACAGCCATGAACACTGAAGCTTTCTTT. The encoded protein is CASSVDPGTGTAMNTEAFF.

The chain is built from TRBV28 and TRBJ1-5, with a weak D call TRBD1 (5 bases). This CDR3 is 14 amino acids long. V lost 11 bases, J lost 4 bases, and 18 bases lay in between. Germline CDR1 MDHEN, CDR2 SYDVKM. CDR3 region: CAAGGGAGNQPQHF. Here the CDR3 DNA reads TGTGCCGCTGGGGGAGGGGCTGGGAATCAGCCCCAGCATTTT. Drawing the rest from reference TRBV28 and TRBJ1-5, the complete variable domain is DVKVTQSSRYLVKRTGEKVFLECVQDMDHENMFWYRQDPGLGLRLIYFSYDVKMKEKGDIPEGYSVSREKKERFSLILESASTNQTSMYLCAAGGGAGNQPQHFGDGTRLSIL.

The rearrangement links TRBV28 to TRBJ2-2; 13 nucleotides agree with TRBD2. Germline trimming cut 5 bases from V and 6 bases from J; bases unmatched to any gene: 3. Germline CDR1 MDHEN, CDR2 SYDVKM. This CDR3 is 15 amino acids long. The CDR3 bases are TGTGCCAGCAGTCCACTAGCGGGGGGGCCCGGGGAGCTGTTTTTT. The encoded protein is CASSPLAGGPGELFF.

The V call is TRBV6-1, the J call TRBJ1-6; TRBD1 might be the D (5 bases). Germline CDR1 and CDR2: MNHNS and SASEGT. V lost 2 bases, J lost 8 bases, and 13 bases lay in between. The CDR3 runs 15 residues. The CDR3 loop reads CASSERGGLDSPLHF. The CDR3 nucleotides are TGTGCCAGCAGTGAACGTGGGGGTTTGGATTCACCCCTCCACTTT.

The rearrangement uses TRBV29-1 and TRBJ1-2, with D tentatively TRBD1 (6 bases). The germline gives CDR1 SQVTM, CDR2 ANQGSEA. The CDR3 sequence is 13 residues long. Trimming stripped 5 bases from V and 3 bases from J, with 13 bases between. The CDR3 sequence: CSVKGGGDYGYTF. The CDR3 DNA follows: TGCAGCGTTAAAGGGGGGGGAGACTATGGCTACACCTTC.

The V gene is TRBV11-2, the J gene TRBJ2-5, with D maybe TRBD2 (5 bases). V lost 11 bases, J lost 1 base, and 20 bases lay in between. The CDR3 has 15 residues. Looked up from germline, CDR1 is SGHAT and CDR2 is FQNNGV. For the CDR3, the DNA is TGTGCCGGCGCCCCCCTCGGAGGTATCCAAGAGACCCAGTACTTC. Its translation: CAGAPLGGIQETQYF. Combining the CDR3 with reference TRBV11-2 and TRBJ2-5 gives the whole variable domain EAGVAQSPRYKIIEKRQSVAFWCNPISGHATLYWYQQILGQGPKLLIQFQNNGVVDDSQLPKDRFSAERLKGVDSTLKIQPAKLEDSAVYLCAGAPLGGIQETQYFGPGTRLLVL.

The chain links TRBV6-6 to TRBJ1-1; perhaps TRBD1 as D (6 bases). Looked up from germline, CDR1 is MNHNY and CDR2 is SVGAGI (reference sequence). V was trimmed by 6 bases and J by 1 base, leaving 12 bases between them. The length of the CDR3 is 14 residues. CDR3 sequence reads: CASRLTGSNTEAFF. The CDR3 bases are TGTGCCAGCAGGTTGACAGGATCGAACACTGAAGCTTTCTTT.

This clonotype was picked up one time. The chain recombines TRBV20-1 with TRBJ2-2, with 7 bases lining up with TRBD1. The CDR3 spans 13 residues. V gave up 7 bases and J gave up 6 bases; unmatched junction bases: 8. Germline-derived CDR1 and CDR2 are DFQATT and SNEGSKA (reference sequence). Here the CDR3 reads CSVEGANSGELFF. The CDR3 DNA reads TGCAGTGTCGAGGGGGCGAATTCCGGGGAGCTGTTTTTT.

The chain uses TRBV29-1 and TRBJ1-2; 8 nucleotides line up with TRBD1. V gave up 6 bases and J gave up 3 bases; unmatched junction bases: 9. The CDR3 has 14 residues. In germline, CDR1 is SQVTM, CDR2 ANQGSEA. The CDR3 coding sequence is TGCAGCGTCTTGGACAGGGAAGGGCACTATGGCTACACCTTC. Translating it yields CSVLDREGHYGYTF.

The genes are TRBV28 and TRBJ2-7, with D perhaps assigned TRBD1 or TRBD2 (5 bases each). Germline V gene lookup returns CDR1 MDHEN and CDR2 SYDVKM. The CDR3 covers 13 residues. With 5 bases removed from V and 1 base from J, the gap between germline ends came to 9 bases. The CDR3 sequence: CASSGTLSYEQYF. The CDR3 bases are TGTGCCAGCAGTGGGACCTTGTCCTACGAGCAGTACTTC.

In its sample, this clonotype was seen a few times. The CDR3 sequence is CASSQTLGQVYNEQFF. For the CDR3, the DNA is TGTGCCAGCAGCCAAACTTTAGGACAGGTCTACAATGAGCAGTTCTTC. V usage is TRBV14 and J usage is TRBJ2-1; 7 bases are shared with TRBD1. Trimming at V came to 2 bases and at J to 3 bases, leaving 7 bases not matched to a gene. Looked up from germline, CDR1 is SGHDN and CDR2 is FVKESK. This CDR3 is built from 16 residues.

Remarks on this clonotype: Relative to the germline gene, one junction end is altered; a read error may explain this. The CDR3 spells CASSVTEDLKNVFPPEVAVF. The CDR3 DNA reads as TGTGCCAGCAGTGTGACAGAGGACTTGAAAAACGTGTTCCCACCCGAGGTCGCTGTGTTT. The V and J genes are TRBV6-1 and TRBJ2-3; the D gene could be TRBD1 or TRBD2 (5 bases each). Germline-derived CDR1 and CDR2 are MNHNS and SASEGT. The CDR3 spans 20 residues.

This clonotype has only a few counts. The CDR3 sequence: CASSYSALNEKLFF. The CDR3 nucleotides are TGTGCCAGCAGTTACTCGGCTCTCAATGAAAAACTGTTTTTT. The chain carries TRBV6-5 and TRBJ1-4; no clear D. Germline loops: CDR1 MNHEY, CDR2 SVGAGI. CDR3 length: 14 amino acids. V gave up 0 bases and J gave up 5 bases, with 7 bases separating them.

This clonotype appeared a few times. CDR3 sequence reads: CAISESSGEIGYTF. CDR3 sequence (DNA): TGTGCCATCAGTGAGTCGTCGGGGGAGATTGGCTACACCTTC. V usage is TRBV10-3 and J usage is TRBJ1-2, with D perhaps matching TRBD1 (5 bases). V dropped 0 bases and J dropped 7 bases, with 12 bases sitting between them. The CDR3 spans 14 residues. From germline, CDR1 is ENHRY and CDR2 SYGVKD.

The chain is built from TRBV4-3 and TRBJ2-1; D not resolved. Germline CDR1 LGHNA, CDR2 YSLEER. The CDR3 length is 15 residues. V lost 0 bases and J lost 5, with 11 bases in between. CDR3: CASSQDKSWDNEQFF. CDR3 coding DNA: TGCGCCAGCAGCCAAGATAAGTCCTGGGACAATGAGCAGTTCTTC.

This clonotype was recorded a few times. The V and J genes are TRBV12-3 or TRBV12-4 and TRBJ2-3; TRBD1 matches at 8 bases. Losses at the gene ends were 6 bases for V and 1 base for J; bases not matched to a gene: 9. This CDR3 is 16 amino acids long. The CDR3 nucleotides read TGTGCCAGCAGAGCTGGACAGGGCCTCCGCACAGATACGCAGTATTTT. Protein: CASRAGQGLRTDTQYF.

This clonotype was counted between two and nine times. This chain links TRBV11-2 with TRBJ1-2; maybe TRBD1 (5 bases). Trimming cost V 4 bases and J 0 bases, with 9 bases left between them. From germline, CDR1 is SGHAT and CDR2 FQNNGV. The CDR3 has 14 residues. The CDR3 coding sequence is TGTGCCAGCAGCTCCGACAGTGCTAACTATGGCTACACCTTC. Its translation: CASSSDSANYGYTF.